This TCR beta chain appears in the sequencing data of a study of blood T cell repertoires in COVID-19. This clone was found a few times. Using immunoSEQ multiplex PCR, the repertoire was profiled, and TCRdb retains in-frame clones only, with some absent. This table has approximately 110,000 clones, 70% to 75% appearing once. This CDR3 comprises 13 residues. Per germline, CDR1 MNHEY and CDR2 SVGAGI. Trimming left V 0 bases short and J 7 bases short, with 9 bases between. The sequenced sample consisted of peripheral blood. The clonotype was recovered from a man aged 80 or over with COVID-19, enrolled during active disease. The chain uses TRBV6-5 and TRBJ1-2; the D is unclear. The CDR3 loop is CASSYSIGAGYTF. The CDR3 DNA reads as TGTGCCAGCAGTTACTCGATCGGAGCTGGCTACACCTTC.